This T cell receptor beta chain originates from a study of T-cell memory formation after mild COVID-19. Study context: Clustering of TCRs was largely donor specific. The study, taken as a whole, reports: CD4+ contracting clones were mainly CM and EM; CD8+ ones, EMRA.

Germline CDR1 is DFQATT and CDR2 is SNEGSKA (reference sequence). V gave up 3 bases and J gave up 2 bases; unmatched junction bases: 10. The CDR3 sequence is 17 residues long. Comments on this clonotype: The antigen is unknown.

Using its own MiXCR run on the 5' RACE reads, TCRdb lists one record per CDR3 protein. The sample shows hundreds of thousands of distinct CDR3 sequences, about 20% of them seen only once. Sequences were obtained from PBMCs or a T cell subset sorted from them (not recorded which). The rearrangement joins TRBV20-1 to TRBJ2-7; TRBD2 matches at 13 bases. This TCR derives from an adult woman who had mild COVID-19 (a few samples of this study predate the infection). Cell type and time point are not known. In DNA form, the CDR3 reads TGCAGTGCTAGGGCCCCACTAGCGGGAGGGCAGGCCTACGAGCAGTACTTC. Translated, it gives CSARAPLAGGQAYEQYF.